What follows are 6 T cell receptor beta chains derived from one specimen sequenced in a study of T-cell reconstitution after alpha-beta-depleted transplantation in children. The TCRbeta library was prepared with unique molecular identifiers. One entry per CDR3 protein, called by TCRdb with MiXCR from the PCR reads. The repertoire holds approximately 510,000 distinct CDR3 sequences, with around 20% as singletons. The source was PBMCs from the stem cell graft donor, collected from the stem cell graft. The receptors stem from a human donor who donated a stem cell graft to a child with acute lymphoblastic leukemia.

This clonotype was seen a handful of times. V is TRBV15 and J is TRBJ2-2, with TRBD2 matching over 12 bases. The CDR3 extends over 16 amino acids. With 3 bases clipped from V and 1 base from J, the junction kept 0 bases outside the gene matches. From germline, CDR1 is LNHNV and CDR2 YYDKDF (reference sequence). CDR3 sequence reads: CATSRTSGRNTGELFF. The DNA for the CDR3 is TGTGCCACCAGCAGGACTAGCGGGAGGAACACCGGGGAGCTGTTTTTT.

This clonotype was counted between two and nine times. V and J are TRBV4-1 and TRBJ1-2; 12 nucleotides line up with TRBD1. Germline lookup yields CDR1 MGHRA and CDR2 YSYEKL. The CDR3 length is 18 residues. V gave up 4 bases and J gave up 5 bases; unmatched junction bases: 14. CDR3 in amino acids: CASSPSGTGGAMGYGYTF. The CDR3 coding sequence is TGCGCCAGCAGCCCGTCCGGGACAGGGGGCGCGATGGGATATGGCTACACCTTC.

As for this clonotype: One end of the junction does not line up with germline, which may come from a read error. This chain links TRBV28 with TRBJ1-5, with D perhaps TRBD1 (5 bases). This CDR3 contains 16 residues. The germline gives CDR1 MDHEN, CDR2 SYDVKM. The CDR3 loop reads CVSRRRLGDSNQPQHF. As DNA, the CDR3 is TGTGTCAGCAGGAGAAGGTTAGGGGATAGCAATCAGCCCCAGCATTTT.

The chain recombines TRBV5-1 with TRBJ2-7, with TRBD2 matching 8 bases. The CDR3 covers 16 residues. Germline CDR1 reads SGHRS; CDR2 reads YFSETQ. Unmatched junction bases numbered 11, after V lost 4 bases and J lost 2 bases. The CDR3 is CASSPYSPLAAYEQYF. CDR3 DNA sequence: TGCGCCAGCAGCCCTTATTCTCCACTAGCGGCCTACGAGCAGTACTTC.

This chain connects TRBV25-1 to TRBJ1-1; D uncertain. The germline CDR1 and CDR2 sequences are MGHDK and SYGVNS. The CDR3 runs to 13 residues. The V end was cut by 3 bases, the J end by 3 bases, with 8 bases between. In nucleotides, the CDR3 is TGTGCCAGCAGTGACGAGGTAGACACTGAAGCTTTCTTT. Its translation is CASSDEVDTEAFF.

The V call is TRBV12-3 or TRBV12-4, the J call TRBJ2-5, with 10 bases that match TRBD2. V shed 4 bases and J 5 bases; nucleotides not matched to a gene: 10. The CDR3 is 16 amino acids. CDR3 protein: CASSSASGSRWETQYF. The CDR3 nucleotides are TGTGCCAGCAGTTCGGCTAGCGGGAGCAGGTGGGAGACCCAGTACTTC.